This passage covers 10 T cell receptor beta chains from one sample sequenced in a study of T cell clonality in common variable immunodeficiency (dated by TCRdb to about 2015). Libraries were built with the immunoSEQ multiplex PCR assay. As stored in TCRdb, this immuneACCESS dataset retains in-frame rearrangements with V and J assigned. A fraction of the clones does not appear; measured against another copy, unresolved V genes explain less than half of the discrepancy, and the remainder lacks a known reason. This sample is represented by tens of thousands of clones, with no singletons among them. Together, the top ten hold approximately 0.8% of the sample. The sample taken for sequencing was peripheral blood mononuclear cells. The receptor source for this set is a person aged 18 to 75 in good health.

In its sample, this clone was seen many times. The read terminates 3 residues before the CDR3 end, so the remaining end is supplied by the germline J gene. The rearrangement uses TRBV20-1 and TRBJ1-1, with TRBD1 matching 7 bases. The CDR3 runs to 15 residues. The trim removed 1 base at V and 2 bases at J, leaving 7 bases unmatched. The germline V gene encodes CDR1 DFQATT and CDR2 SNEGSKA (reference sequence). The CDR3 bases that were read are TGCAGTGCTAGAGCATACAGGGGAGGAAACACTGAA. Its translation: CSARAYRGGNTE. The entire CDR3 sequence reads CSARAYRGGNTEAFF.

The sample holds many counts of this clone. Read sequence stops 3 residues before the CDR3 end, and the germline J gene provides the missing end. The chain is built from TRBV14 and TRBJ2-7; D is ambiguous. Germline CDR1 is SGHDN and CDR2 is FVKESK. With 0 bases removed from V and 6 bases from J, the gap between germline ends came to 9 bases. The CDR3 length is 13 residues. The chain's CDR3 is CASSQESGGEQYF. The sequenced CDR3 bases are TGTGCCAGCAGCCAAGAATCCGGCGGCGAG.

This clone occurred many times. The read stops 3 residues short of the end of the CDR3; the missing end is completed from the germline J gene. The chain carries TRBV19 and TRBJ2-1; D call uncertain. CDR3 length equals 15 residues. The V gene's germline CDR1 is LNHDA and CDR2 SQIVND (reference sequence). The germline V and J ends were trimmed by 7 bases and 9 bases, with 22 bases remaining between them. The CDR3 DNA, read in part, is TGTGCCAGTACCCCCCCCGGGTCCCAACTCGGTGAG. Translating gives CASTPPGSQLGE. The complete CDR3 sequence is CASTPPGSQLGEQFF.

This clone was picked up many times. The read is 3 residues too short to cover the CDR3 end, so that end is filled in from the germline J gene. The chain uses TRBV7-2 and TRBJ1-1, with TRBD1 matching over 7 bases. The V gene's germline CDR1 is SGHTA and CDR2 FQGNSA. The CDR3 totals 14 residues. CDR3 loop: CASSLAGRGTEAFF. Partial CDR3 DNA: TGTGCCAGCAGCTTAGCAGGCAGGGGGACCGAA.

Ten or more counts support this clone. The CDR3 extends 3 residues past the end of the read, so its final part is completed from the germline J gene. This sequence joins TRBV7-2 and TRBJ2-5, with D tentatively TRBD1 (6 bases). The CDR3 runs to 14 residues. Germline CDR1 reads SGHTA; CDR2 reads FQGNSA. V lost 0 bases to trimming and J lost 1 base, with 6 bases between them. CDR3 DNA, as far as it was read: TGTGCCAGCAGCTTAGCAGGGGGCCAAGAGACC. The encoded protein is CASSLAGGQET. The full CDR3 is CASSLAGGQETQYF.

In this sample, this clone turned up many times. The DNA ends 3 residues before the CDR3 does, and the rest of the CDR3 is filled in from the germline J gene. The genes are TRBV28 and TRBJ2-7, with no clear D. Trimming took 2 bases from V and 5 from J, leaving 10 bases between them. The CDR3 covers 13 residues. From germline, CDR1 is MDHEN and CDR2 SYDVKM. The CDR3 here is CASSLNVRDEQYF. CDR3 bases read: TGTGCCAGCAGTTTAAACGTTCGGGACGAG.

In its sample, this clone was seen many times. The CDR3 sequence is CSAPASYTGELFF. The DNA read from the CDR3 is TGCAGTGCTCCTGCTAGTTACACCGGGGAG. The chain joins TRBV20-1 to TRBJ2-2; D is ambiguous. The read ends 3 residues early relative to the CDR3; the germline J gene fills the gap. The CDR3 consists of 13 residues. Trimming took 5 bases from V and 3 from J, leaving 10 bases between them. Per germline, CDR1 DFQATT and CDR2 SNEGSKA (reference sequence).

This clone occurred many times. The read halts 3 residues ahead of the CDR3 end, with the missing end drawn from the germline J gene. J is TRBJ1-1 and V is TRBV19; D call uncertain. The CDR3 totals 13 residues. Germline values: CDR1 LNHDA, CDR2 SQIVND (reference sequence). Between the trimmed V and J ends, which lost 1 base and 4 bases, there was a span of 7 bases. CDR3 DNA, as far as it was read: TGTGCCAGTAGTATAGGGCAGGCCACTGAA. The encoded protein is CASSIGQATE. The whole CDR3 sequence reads CASSIGQATEAFF.

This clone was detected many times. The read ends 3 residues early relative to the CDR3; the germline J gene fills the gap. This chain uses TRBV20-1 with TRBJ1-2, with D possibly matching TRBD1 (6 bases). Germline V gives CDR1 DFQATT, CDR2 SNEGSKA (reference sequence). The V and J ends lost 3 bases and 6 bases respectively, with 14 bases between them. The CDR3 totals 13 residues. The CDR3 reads CSARQQGPHGYTF. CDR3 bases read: TGCAGTGCTAGGCAACAGGGCCCCCATGGC.

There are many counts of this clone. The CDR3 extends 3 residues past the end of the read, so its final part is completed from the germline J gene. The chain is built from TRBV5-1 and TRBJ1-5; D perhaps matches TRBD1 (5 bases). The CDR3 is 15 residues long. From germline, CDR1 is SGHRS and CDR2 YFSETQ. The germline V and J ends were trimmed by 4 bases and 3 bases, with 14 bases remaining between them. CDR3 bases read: TGCGCCAGCAGCCCTGGTTGGGGCCACAATCAGCCC. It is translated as CASSPGWGHNQP. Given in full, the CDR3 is CASSPGWGHNQPQHF.